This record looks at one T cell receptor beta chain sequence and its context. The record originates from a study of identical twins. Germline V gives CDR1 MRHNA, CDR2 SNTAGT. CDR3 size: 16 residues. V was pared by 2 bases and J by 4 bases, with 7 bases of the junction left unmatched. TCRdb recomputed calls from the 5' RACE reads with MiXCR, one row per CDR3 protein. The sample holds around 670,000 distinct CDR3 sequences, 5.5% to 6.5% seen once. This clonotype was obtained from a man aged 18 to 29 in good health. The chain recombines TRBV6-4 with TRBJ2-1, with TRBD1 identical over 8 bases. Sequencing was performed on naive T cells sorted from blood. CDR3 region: CASSDRQGASYNEQFF. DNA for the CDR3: TGTGCCAGCAGTGACAGGCAGGGGGCTAGTTACAATGAGCAGTTCTTC.